Given below is one TCR beta chain in context. Clones were read by immunoSEQ multiplex PCR, and TCRdb kept only the in-frame ones, dropping some. The sample yields 1,500,000 or so clones, more than 95% seen once. Germline V CDR1 and CDR2: MNHEY, SMNVEV (reference sequence). The CDR3 length is 14 residues. V lost 7 bases to trimming and J lost 4 bases, with 14 bases between them. This sample was included in a study of shared clonotypes between healthy human individuals. The chain joins TRBV27 to TRBJ2-1; D is tentatively TRBD1 or TRBD2 (5 bases each). The origin of this receptor is a man aged 30 to 39 in good health. Sequencing was carried out using naive CD4+ T cells sorted from blood. Subset given: CD45RA+ positively selected. The CDR3 sequence: CASTQGPLYNEQFF. The CDR3 region has the DNA TGTGCCAGCACCCAGGGACCCTTGTACAATGAGCAGTTCTTC.